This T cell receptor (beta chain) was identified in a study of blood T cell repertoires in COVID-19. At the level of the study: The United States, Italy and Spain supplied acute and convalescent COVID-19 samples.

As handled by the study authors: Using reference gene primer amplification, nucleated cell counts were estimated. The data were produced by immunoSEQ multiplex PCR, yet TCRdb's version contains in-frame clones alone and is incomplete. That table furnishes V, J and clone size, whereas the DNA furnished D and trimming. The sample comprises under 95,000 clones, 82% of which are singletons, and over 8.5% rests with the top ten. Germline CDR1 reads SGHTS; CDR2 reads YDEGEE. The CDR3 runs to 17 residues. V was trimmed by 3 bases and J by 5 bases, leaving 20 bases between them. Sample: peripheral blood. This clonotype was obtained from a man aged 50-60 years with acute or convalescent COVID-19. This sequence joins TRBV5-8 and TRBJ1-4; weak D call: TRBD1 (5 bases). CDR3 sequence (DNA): TGTGCCAGCAGCTCGATTCGACAACAGGTCCCAAATGAAAAACTGTTTTTT. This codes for CASSSIRQQVPNEKLFF.